These T cell receptor beta chains were read from a single sample in a study of cytomegalovirus exposure and HLA in healthy donors. The repertoire was sequenced with immunoSEQ multiplex PCR; TCRdb's copy has only in-frame clones and lacks some. The sample includes 120,000 or so clones, 73% seen only once; the top ten take 4% to 5%. What was sequenced was PBMCs. These receptors all come from a woman aged 40 to 50 in good health and CMV-seronegative. Each CDR3 is given with its conserved first and last residue. Fields, in order: V gene, D gene, clone size, J gene, CDR3 DNA, CDR3 protein. The D gene is left open where the match is weak. Rows give clone size only sometimes, using once, few, many, or a class for an expanded clone.

V gene: TRBV19; D gene: .; clone size: .; J gene: TRBJ2-5; CDR3 DNA: TGTGCCAGTAGTATAGCGGTTCGGGAGACCCAGTACTTC; CDR3 protein: CASSIAVRETQYF
V gene: TRBV6-6; D gene: .; clone size: few; J gene: TRBJ1-2; CDR3 DNA: TGTGCCAGCAGCGCGGGGTATGGCTACACCTTC; CDR3 protein: CASSAGYGYTF
V gene: TRBV11-1; D gene: TRBD2; clone size: .; J gene: TRBJ2-1; CDR3 DNA: TGTGCCAGCAGCTCCTCTTTTCCTTTAGCGGGAGAGGTAAATGAGCAGTTCTTC; CDR3 protein: CASSSSFPLAGEVNEQFF
V gene: TRBV23-1; D gene: TRBD2; clone size: .; J gene: TRBJ2-1; CDR3 DNA: TGCGCCAGCAGTCACCCGGGGGGACCAACTAGCGGGAGCTCCTACAATGAGCAGTTCTTC; CDR3 protein: CASSHPGGPTSGSSYNEQFF
V gene: TRBV10-1; D gene: TRBD1; clone size: .; J gene: TRBJ1-3; CDR3 DNA: TGCGCCAGCAGTGAGCAGGGACAGGGGGTCTCTGGAAACACCATATATTTT; CDR3 protein: CASSEQGQGVSGNTIYF
V gene: TRBV27; D gene: .; clone size: .; J gene: TRBJ1-5; CDR3 DNA: TGTGCCAGCAGTTTACGGGGGGTTTACGACGCCAATCAGCCCCAGCATTTT; CDR3 protein: CASSLRGVYDANQPQHF
V gene: TRBV19; D gene: .; clone size: .; J gene: TRBJ2-2; CDR3 DNA: TGTGCCAGTAGTATAGGCAGGGGTAGTCTTCACGGGGAGCTGTTTTTT; CDR3 protein: CASSIGRGSLHGELFF
V gene: TRBV9; D gene: TRBD2; clone size: .; J gene: TRBJ2-3; CDR3 DNA: TGTGCCAGCAGCGTACGGGAGGGGTTACCCACAGATACGCAGTATTTT; CDR3 protein: CASSVREGLPTDTQYF
V gene: TRBV7-2; D gene: .; clone size: .; J gene: TRBJ2-3; CDR3 DNA: TGTGCCAGCAGCTTCGAGCCGGGTAGCACAGATACGCAGTATTTT; CDR3 protein: CASSFEPGSTDTQYF
V gene: TRBV5-1; D gene: .; clone size: .; J gene: TRBJ2-2; CDR3 DNA: TGCGCCAGCAGCTTGGCTCAGGGGAAGACCGGGGAGCTGTTTTTT; CDR3 protein: CASSLAQGKTGELFF
V gene: TRBV18; D gene: .; clone size: .; J gene: TRBJ2-5; CDR3 DNA: TGTGCCAGCTCAGCGGGACCTCAAGAGACCCAGTACTTC; CDR3 protein: CASSAGPQETQYF
V gene: TRBV7-9; D gene: TRBD2; clone size: few; J gene: TRBJ2-1; CDR3 DNA: TGTGCCAGCAGCTCCGGGACTAGCCCGTACAATGAGCAGTTCTTC; CDR3 protein: CASSSGTSPYNEQFF
V gene: TRBV6-5; D gene: .; clone size: .; J gene: TRBJ1-1; CDR3 DNA: TGTGCCAGCAGTTACCCAAACAGGGAAGCTTTCTTT; CDR3 protein: CASSYPNREAFF
V gene: TRBV6-1; D gene: .; clone size: few; J gene: TRBJ1-3; CDR3 DNA: TGTGCCGAGGGGGAGAACGTCGGAAACACCATATATTTT; CDR3 protein: CAEGENVGNTIYF
V gene: TRBV18; D gene: .; clone size: .; J gene: TRBJ1-2; CDR3 DNA: TGTGCCAGCTCACGTCAAAACACAGGGTCAGGGTATGGCTACACCTTC; CDR3 protein: CASSRQNTGSGYGYTF
V gene: TRBV28; D gene: TRBD2; clone size: few; J gene: TRBJ2-5; CDR3 DNA: TGTGCCAGCAGTCCGACTAGCGGTGTTTCATGGCAGTACTTC; CDR3 protein: CASSPTSGVSWQYF
V gene: TRBV7-2; D gene: TRBD1; clone size: few; J gene: TRBJ2-3; CDR3 DNA: TGTGCCAGCAGCTTAGAGGGGGCAGGGGGCACAGATACGCAGTATTTT; CDR3 protein: CASSLEGAGGTDTQYF
V gene: TRBV6-1; D gene: TRBD1; clone size: .; J gene: TRBJ1-1; CDR3 DNA: TGTGCCAGCACTGGACAGGGGATGCGACGGAGGGAGGCTTTCTTT; CDR3 protein: CASTGQGMRRREAFF
V gene: TRBV6-5; D gene: .; clone size: .; J gene: TRBJ1-2; CDR3 DNA: TGTGCCAGCAGTACCCACAACAATAACTATGGCTACACCTTC; CDR3 protein: CASSTHNNNYGYTF
V gene: TRBV5-1; D gene: TRBD1; clone size: .; J gene: TRBJ1-4; CDR3 DNA: TGCGCCAGCAGCTTGGAGGGGGCGTTCAATGAAAAACTGTTTTTT; CDR3 protein: CASSLEGAFNEKLFF
V gene: TRBV7-9; D gene: .; clone size: .; J gene: TRBJ2-5; CDR3 DNA: TGTGCCAGCAGAAGATCTAGGCAAGAGACCCAGTACTTC; CDR3 protein: CASRRSRQETQYF
V gene: TRBV6-6; D gene: .; clone size: .; J gene: TRBJ1-5; CDR3 DNA: TGTGCCAGCAGTTACGTGTGGGCCCATCAGCCCCAGCATTTT; CDR3 protein: CASSYVWAHQPQHF
V gene: TRBV4-3; D gene: .; clone size: .; J gene: TRBJ2-2; CDR3 DNA: TGCGCCAGCAGCCAAGATACAGCGGGTGGCACCGGGGAGCTGTTTTTT; CDR3 protein: CASSQDTAGGTGELFF
V gene: TRBV28; D gene: TRBD1; clone size: .; J gene: TRBJ1-5; CDR3 DNA: TGTGCCAGCAGTTTTTCCGGGACAGGGGGCACTCAGCCCCAGCATTTT; CDR3 protein: CASSFSGTGGTQPQHF